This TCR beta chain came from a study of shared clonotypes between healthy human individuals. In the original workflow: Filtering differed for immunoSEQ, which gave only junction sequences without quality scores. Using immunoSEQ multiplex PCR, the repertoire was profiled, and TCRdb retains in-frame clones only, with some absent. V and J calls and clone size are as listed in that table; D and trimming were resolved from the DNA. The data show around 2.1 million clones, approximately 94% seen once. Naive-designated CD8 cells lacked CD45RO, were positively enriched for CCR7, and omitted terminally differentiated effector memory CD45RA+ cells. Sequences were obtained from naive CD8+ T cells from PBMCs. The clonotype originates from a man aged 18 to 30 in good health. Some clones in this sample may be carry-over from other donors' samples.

CDR3: CATSRGQEGSYEQYF. As DNA, the CDR3 is TGTGCCACCAGCAGAGGACAGGAGGGTTCCTACGAGCAGTACTTC. V usage is TRBV15 and J usage is TRBJ2-7; D possibly uses TRBD1 or TRBD2 (6 bases each). Germline V gives CDR1 LNHNV, CDR2 YYDKDF (reference sequence). V shed 1 base and J shed 1 base, with 11 bases lying between them. The CDR3 contains 15 residues.